The 21 T cell receptor beta chains given below trace back to one sample, sequenced in a study of blood T cell repertoires in COVID-19. Some clones are missing from TCRdb's copy, which holds only in-frame ones; the method was immunoSEQ multiplex PCR. The table shows more than 70,000 clones, with roughly 85% occurring only once. Sample: peripheral blood. These receptors were taken from a man in his fifties or sixties with acute or convalescent COVID-19.

This clone was counted between two and nine times. The J gene is TRBJ2-2, the V gene TRBV18, with 9 bases lining up with TRBD1. After removal of 2 bases from V and 3 bases from J, the junction contained 4 bases not matched to a gene. The germline gives CDR1 KGHSH, CDR2 LQKENI. CDR3 length: 16 amino acids. CDR3 DNA: TGTGCCAGCTCACCAACCCGGACAGGGGACACCGGGGAGCTGTTTTTT. Translated, it gives CASSPTRTGDTGELFF.

This sequence joins TRBV5-1 and TRBJ2-7; 7 positions agree with TRBD2. The V gene's germline CDR1 is SGHRS and CDR2 YFSETQ. Losses at the gene ends were 4 bases for V and 5 bases for J; bases not matched to a gene: 9. The CDR3 has 14 residues. CDR3 protein: CASSKGLEGNEQYF. The CDR3 DNA follows: TGCGCCAGCAGCAAAGGACTAGAAGGGAACGAGCAGTACTTC.

The chain has TRBV5-4 and TRBJ1-4; D is unclear. CDR1 and CDR2 (germline): SGHNT, YYREEE (reference sequence). The CDR3 has 13 amino acids. Trimming stripped 7 bases from V and 0 bases from J, with 7 bases between. The CDR3 protein is CASEHTTNEKLFF. The DNA for the CDR3 is TGTGCCAGCGAACATACAACTAATGAAAAACTGTTTTTT.

The count of this clone is one. This sequence joins TRBV25-1 and TRBJ2-7, with D perhaps matching TRBD1 (6 bases). Germline CDR1 MGHDK, CDR2 SYGVNS. The V end lost 7 bases, the J end lost 2 bases, and 9 bases lay between the germline ends. The CDR3 has 12 residues. Here the CDR3 reads CASKGDTYEQYF. DNA for the CDR3: TGTGCCAGCAAGGGGGACACCTACGAGCAGTACTTC.

The chain uses TRBV9 and TRBJ2-2; no firm D call. Germline V gene data show CDR1 as SGDLS and CDR2 as YYNGEE. The CDR3 length is 12 residues. V lost 4 bases, J lost 7 bases, and 8 bases lay in between. The CDR3 loop reads CASSPGGGELFF. The CDR3 nucleotides are TGTGCCAGCAGCCCCGGCGGCGGGGAGCTGTTTTTT.

V usage is TRBV15 and J usage is TRBJ2-5; D gene unclear. V was pared by 3 bases and J by 6 bases, with 8 bases between. The CDR3 length is 12 residues. CDR1 is LNHNV and CDR2 is YYDKDF in the germline V gene (reference sequence). The CDR3 loop is CATSRSSKTQYF. The CDR3, as DNA: TGTGCCACCAGCAGGTCGAGCAAGACCCAGTACTTC.

This rearrangement joins TRBV3-1 (or the pseudogene TRBV3-2) to TRBJ1-2, with D uncertain. CDR1 and CDR2 (germline): LGHDT, YNNKEL (reference sequence). Trimming cost V 0 bases and J 4 bases, with 3 bases left between them. The CDR3 has 12 residues. CDR3 in DNA: TGTGCCAGCAGCCAAGACATCTATGGCTACACCTTC. Translating gives CASSQDIYGYTF.

This chain links TRBV20-1 with TRBJ1-3; D call uncertain. This CDR3 spans 11 amino acids. CDR1 and CDR2 (germline): DFQATT, SNEGSKA (reference sequence). The V end lost 6 bases, the J end lost 4 bases, and 7 bases lay between the germline ends. The CDR3 DNA sequence: TGCAGTGCCACGGGGGGAAACACCATATATTTT. Protein: CSATGGNTIYF.

The chain joins TRBV11-2 to TRBJ2-7; 7 nucleotides match TRBD2. CDR1 is SGHAT, CDR2 FQNNGV, per germline. With 5 bases clipped from V and 7 bases from J, the junction kept 5 bases outside the gene matches. The CDR3 spans 12 residues. Here the CDR3 reads CASSPGRVEQYF. Here the CDR3 DNA reads TGTGCCAGCAGCCCTGGGAGGGTTGAGCAGTACTTC.

The chain carries TRBV6-5 and TRBJ1-4; D not certain. Trimming took 7 bases from V and 5 from J, leaving 14 bases between them. The CDR3 consists of 14 residues. Germline V gene data show CDR1 as MNHEY and CDR2 as SVGAGI. CDR3 protein: CASKTRTENEKLFF. As DNA, the CDR3 is TGTGCCAGCAAAACTAGGACGGAGAATGAAAAACTGTTTTTT.

In this sample, this clone turned up once. The chain is built from TRBV7-2 and TRBJ2-1; D is unclear. CDR1 and CDR2 from the germline V gene are SGHTA and FQGNSA. The CDR3 has 11 residues. The germline V and J ends were trimmed by 4 bases and 6 bases, with 4 bases remaining between them. CDR3 nucleotide sequence: TGTGCCAGCAGCTCTTCCAATGAGCAGTTCTTC. It codes for CASSSSNEQFF.

The chain has TRBV10-1 and TRBJ2-1; 11 bases are a match to TRBD2. The CDR3 extends over 15 amino acids. Germline V lookup: CDR1 WNHNN, CDR2 SYGVQD (reference sequence). Trimming removed 3 bases from V and 7 bases from J; junction bases left unmatched: 5. The CDR3: CASSEETSGKNEQFF. In DNA, the CDR3 is TGCGCCAGCAGTGAAGAGACTAGCGGGAAAAATGAGCAGTTCTTC.

This clone was seen more than once but under ten times. The chain couples TRBV27 to TRBJ2-2; 8 nucleotides match TRBD2. Germline V lookup: CDR1 MNHEY, CDR2 SMNVEV (reference sequence). This CDR3 spans 14 amino acids. V trimming: 5 bases; J trimming: 6 bases; junction bases outside the gene matches: 5. The CDR3 nucleotides are TGTGCCAGCAGTCCCTTGCGGGAGGCCGGGGAGCTGTTTTTT. Protein sequence: CASSPLREAGELFF.

This chain uses TRBV27 with TRBJ1-1; D not resolved. CDR1 and CDR2 from the germline V gene are MNHEY and SMNVEV (reference sequence). The CDR3 covers 13 residues. V was cut by 0 bases and J by 8 bases, with 10 bases left in between. The CDR3, as DNA: TGTGCCAGCAGTTTATCTGGCCCGGGGGAAGCTTTCTTT. Translating gives CASSLSGPGEAFF.

This chain connects TRBV5-3 to TRBJ2-5; 12 nucleotides match TRBD1. TRBV5-3 is an open reading frame, and its role is uncertain. The V gene end was trimmed by 3 bases and the J gene end by 0 bases; junction bases not matched to a gene: 6. The length of the CDR3 is 17 residues. CDR3 DNA sequence: TGTGCCAGAAGCTCCGGGACAGGGGGCCCGTACCAAGAGACCCAGTACTTC. Translation gives CARSSGTGGPYQETQYF.

The V gene is TRBV30, the J gene TRBJ2-7; 8 bases match TRBD1. V dropped 5 bases and J dropped 5; count of bases not matched to a gene: 11. CDR3 length: 14 residues. Germline CDR1 GTSNPN, CDR2 SVGIG (reference sequence). CDR3 sequence reads: CAWALRTGIHEQYF. In nucleotides, the CDR3 is TGTGCCTGGGCGCTGAGGACAGGGATCCACGAGCAGTACTTC. The entire variable domain, with the rest obtained from reference TRBV30 and TRBJ2-7, is as follows: SQTIHQWPATLVQPVGSPLSLECTVEGTSNPNLYWYRQAAGRGLQLLFYSVGIGQISSEVPQNLSASRPQDRQFILSSKKLLLSDSGFYLCAWALRTGIHEQYFGPGTRLTVT.

The chain joins TRBV6-1 to TRBJ1-1; D is uncertain. CDR3 size: 12 residues. CDR1 MNHNS and CDR2 SASEGT come from the germline V gene. Trimming pared 3 bases from V and 5 bases from J, leaving 7 bases between. The CDR3 DNA reads as TGTGCCAGCAGTGATGACATTACTGAAGCTTTCTTT. Residues: CASSDDITEAFF.

The rearrangement links TRBV6-6 to TRBJ1-1, with 7 bases fitting TRBD1. V lost 2 bases and J lost 2; bases outside the gene matches: 8. Germline CDR1 and CDR2: MNHNY and SVGAGI (reference sequence). The CDR3 consists of 16 residues. The CDR3 sequence: CASSYDREKGNTEAFF. The CDR3 coding sequence is TGTGCCAGCAGTTACGACAGGGAGAAAGGTAACACTGAAGCTTTCTTT.

The V gene is TRBV6-1, the J gene TRBJ1-4; D might be TRBD1 (6 bases). Between the trimmed V and J ends, which lost 4 bases and 10 bases, there was a span of 22 bases. In germline, CDR1 is MNHNS, CDR2 SASEGT. The CDR3 totals 16 residues. The CDR3 coding sequence is TGTGCCAGCAGTGCAGGACAGACTGTACTGACTGGAAAACTGTTTTTT. This gives the protein CASSAGQTVLTGKLFF.

The rearrangement joins TRBV10-2 to TRBJ1-5, with a weak D call TRBD1 (5 bases). The CDR3 loop spans 12 amino acids. The V gene's germline CDR1 is WSHSY and CDR2 SAAADI. V gave up 6 bases and J gave up 4 bases, with 7 bases separating them. The chain's CDR3 is CASSDSNQPQHF. The CDR3 DNA follows: TGCGCCAGCAGCGACAGTAATCAGCCCCAGCATTTT.

The gene calls are TRBV7-2 and TRBJ2-7, with 10 bases matching TRBD1. CDR1 SGHTA and CDR2 FQGNSA come from the germline V gene. This CDR3 comprises 15 residues. The J segment lost 4 bases and the V segment lost 5 bases, leaving 8 bases of the junction unmatched. As DNA, the CDR3 is TGTGCCAGCAGCCCCCGAGGACAGGGGGGGTACGAGCAGTACTTC. It yields the protein CASSPRGQGGYEQYF.